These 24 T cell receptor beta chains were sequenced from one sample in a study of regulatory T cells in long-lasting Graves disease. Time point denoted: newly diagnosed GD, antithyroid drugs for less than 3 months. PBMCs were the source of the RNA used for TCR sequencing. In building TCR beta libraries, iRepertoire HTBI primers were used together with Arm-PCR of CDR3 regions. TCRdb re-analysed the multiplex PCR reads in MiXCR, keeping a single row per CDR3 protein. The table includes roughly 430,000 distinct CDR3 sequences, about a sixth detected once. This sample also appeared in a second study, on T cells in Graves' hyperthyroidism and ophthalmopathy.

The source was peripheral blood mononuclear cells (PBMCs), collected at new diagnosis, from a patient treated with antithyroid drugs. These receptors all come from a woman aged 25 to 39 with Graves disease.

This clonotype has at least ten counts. The CDR3 DNA reads as TGTGCCAGCAGTTCTAACGACAGGGAAGGACAGCCCCAGCATTTT. Protein sequence: CASSSNDREGQPQHF. The chain joins TRBV12-3 or TRBV12-4 to TRBJ1-5; 7 bases match TRBD1. The junction had 10 bases not matched to a gene; V was cut back by 4 bases and J by 7 bases. This CDR3 is 15 amino acids long.

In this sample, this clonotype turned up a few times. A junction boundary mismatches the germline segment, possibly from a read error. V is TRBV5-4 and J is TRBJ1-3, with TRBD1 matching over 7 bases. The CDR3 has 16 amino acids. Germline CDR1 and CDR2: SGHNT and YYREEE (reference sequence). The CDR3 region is CTSSLDGTVAGNTIYF. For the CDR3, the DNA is TGTACCAGCAGCTTGGACGGGACAGTCGCTGGAAACACCATATATTTT.

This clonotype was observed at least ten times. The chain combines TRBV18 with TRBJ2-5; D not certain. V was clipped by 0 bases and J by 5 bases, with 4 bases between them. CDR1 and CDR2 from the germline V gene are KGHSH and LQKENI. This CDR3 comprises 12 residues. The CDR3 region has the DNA TGTGCCAGCTCACCACCGTTGGAGACCCAGTACTTC. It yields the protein CASSPPLETQYF.

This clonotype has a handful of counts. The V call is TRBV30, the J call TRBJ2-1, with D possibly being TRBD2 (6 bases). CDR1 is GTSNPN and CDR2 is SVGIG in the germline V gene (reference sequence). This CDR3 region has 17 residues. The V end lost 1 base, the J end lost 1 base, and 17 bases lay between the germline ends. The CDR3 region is CAWSASGGAWSYNEQFF. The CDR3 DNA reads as TGTGCCTGGAGTGCCTCCGGGGGAGCGTGGTCCTACAATGAGCAGTTCTTC.

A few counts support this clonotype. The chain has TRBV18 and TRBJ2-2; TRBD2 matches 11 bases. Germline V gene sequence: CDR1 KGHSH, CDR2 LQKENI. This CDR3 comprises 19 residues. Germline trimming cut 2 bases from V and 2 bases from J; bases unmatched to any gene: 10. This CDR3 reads CASSPMASGGRLNTGELFF. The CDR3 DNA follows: TGTGCCAGCTCACCAATGGCTAGCGGGGGGCGACTCAACACCGGGGAGCTGTTTTTT.

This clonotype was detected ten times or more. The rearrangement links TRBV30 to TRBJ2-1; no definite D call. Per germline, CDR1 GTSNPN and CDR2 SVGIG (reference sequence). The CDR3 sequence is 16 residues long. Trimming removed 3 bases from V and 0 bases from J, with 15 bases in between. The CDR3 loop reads CAWRGPRRSSYNEQFF. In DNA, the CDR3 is TGTGCCTGGAGAGGACCACGTAGGAGCTCCTACAATGAGCAGTTCTTC.

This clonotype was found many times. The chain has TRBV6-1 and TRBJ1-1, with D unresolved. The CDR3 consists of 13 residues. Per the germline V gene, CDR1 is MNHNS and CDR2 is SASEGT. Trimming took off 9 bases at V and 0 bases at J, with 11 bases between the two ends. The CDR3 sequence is CASQGHMNTEAFF. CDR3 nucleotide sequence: TGTGCCAGTCAAGGGCATATGAACACTGAAGCTTTCTTT.

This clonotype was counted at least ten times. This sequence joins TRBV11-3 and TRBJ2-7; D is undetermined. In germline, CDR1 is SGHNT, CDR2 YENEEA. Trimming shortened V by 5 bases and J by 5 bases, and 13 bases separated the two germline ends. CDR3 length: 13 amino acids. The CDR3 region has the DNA TGTGCCAGCAGCCTATCTAGAAACCACGAGCAGTACTTC. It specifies CASSLSRNHEQYF.

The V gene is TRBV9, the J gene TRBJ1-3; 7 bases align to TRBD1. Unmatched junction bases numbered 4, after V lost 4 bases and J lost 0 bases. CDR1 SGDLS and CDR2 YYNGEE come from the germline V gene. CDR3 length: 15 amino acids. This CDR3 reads CASSPTGNSGNTIYF. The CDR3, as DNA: TGTGCCAGCAGCCCGACAGGGAACTCTGGAAACACCATATATTTT.

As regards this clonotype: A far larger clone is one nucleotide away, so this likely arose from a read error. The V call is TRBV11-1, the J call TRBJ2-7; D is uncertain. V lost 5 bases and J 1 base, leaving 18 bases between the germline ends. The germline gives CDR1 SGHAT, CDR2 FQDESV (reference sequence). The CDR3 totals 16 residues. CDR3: CASSQSGPPLSYEQYF. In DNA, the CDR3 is TGTGCCAGCAGCCAGTCCGGACCGCCGTTATCCTACGAGCAGTACTTC. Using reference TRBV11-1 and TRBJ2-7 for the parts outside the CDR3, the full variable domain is EAEVAQSPRYKITEKSQAVAFWCDPISGHATLYWYRQILGQGPELLVQFQDESVVDDSQLPKDRFSAERLKGVDSTLKIQPAELGDSAMYLCASSQSGPPLSYEQYFGPGTRLTVT.

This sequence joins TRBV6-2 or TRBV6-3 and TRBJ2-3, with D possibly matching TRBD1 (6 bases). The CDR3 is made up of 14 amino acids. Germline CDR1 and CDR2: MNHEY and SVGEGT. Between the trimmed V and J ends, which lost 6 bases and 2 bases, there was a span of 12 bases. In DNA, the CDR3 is TGTGCCAGCAGCCCCAGGGGTCCCACAGATACGCAGTATTTT. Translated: CASSPRGPTDTQYF.

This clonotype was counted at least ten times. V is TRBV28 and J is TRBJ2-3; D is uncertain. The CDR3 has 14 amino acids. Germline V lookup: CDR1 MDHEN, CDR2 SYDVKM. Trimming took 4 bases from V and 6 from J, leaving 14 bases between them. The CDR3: CASSSVHEGDTQYF. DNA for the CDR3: TGTGCCAGCAGTTCGGTCCACGAAGGGGATACGCAGTATTTT.

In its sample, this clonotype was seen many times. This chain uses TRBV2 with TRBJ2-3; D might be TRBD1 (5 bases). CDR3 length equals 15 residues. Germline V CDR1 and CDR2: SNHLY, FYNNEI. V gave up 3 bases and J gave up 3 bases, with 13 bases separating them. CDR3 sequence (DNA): TGTGCCAGCAGTGATGGAAGGGGCTCTACAGATACGCAGTATTTT. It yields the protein CASSDGRGSTDTQYF.

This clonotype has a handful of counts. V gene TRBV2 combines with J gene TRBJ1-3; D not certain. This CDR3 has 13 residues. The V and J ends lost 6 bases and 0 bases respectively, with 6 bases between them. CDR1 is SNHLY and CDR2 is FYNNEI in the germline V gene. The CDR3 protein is CASREDSGNTIYF. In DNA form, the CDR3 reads TGTGCCAGCAGGGAGGACTCTGGAAACACCATATATTTT.

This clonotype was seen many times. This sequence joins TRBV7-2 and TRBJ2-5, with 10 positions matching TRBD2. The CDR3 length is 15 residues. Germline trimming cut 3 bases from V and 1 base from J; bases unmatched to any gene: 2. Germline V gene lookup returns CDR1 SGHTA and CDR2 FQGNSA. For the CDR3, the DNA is TGTGCCAGCAGCTTGGGACTAGCGATCCAAGAGACCCAGTACTTC. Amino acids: CASSLGLAIQETQYF.

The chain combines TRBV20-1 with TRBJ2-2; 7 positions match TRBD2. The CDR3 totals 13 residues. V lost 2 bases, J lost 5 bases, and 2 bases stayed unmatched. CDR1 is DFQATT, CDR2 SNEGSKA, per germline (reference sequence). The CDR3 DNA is TGCAGTGCTAGACGGGGGGATACCGGGGAGCTGTTTTTT. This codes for CSARRGDTGELFF.

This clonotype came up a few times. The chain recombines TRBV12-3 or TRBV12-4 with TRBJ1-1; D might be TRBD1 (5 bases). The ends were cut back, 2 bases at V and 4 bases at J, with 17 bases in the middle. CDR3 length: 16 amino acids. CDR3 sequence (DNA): TGTGCCAGCAGTTTAAGTTTAGTCACAGGCGGCACTGAAGCTTTCTTT. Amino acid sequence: CASSLSLVTGGTEAFF.

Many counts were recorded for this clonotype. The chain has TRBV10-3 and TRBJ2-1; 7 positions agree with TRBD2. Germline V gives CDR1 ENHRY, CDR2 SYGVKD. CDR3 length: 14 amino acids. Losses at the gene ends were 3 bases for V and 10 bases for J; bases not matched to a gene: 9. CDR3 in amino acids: CAISEASGRREQFF. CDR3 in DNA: TGTGCCATCAGTGAAGCTAGCGGACGTCGCGAGCAGTTCTTC.

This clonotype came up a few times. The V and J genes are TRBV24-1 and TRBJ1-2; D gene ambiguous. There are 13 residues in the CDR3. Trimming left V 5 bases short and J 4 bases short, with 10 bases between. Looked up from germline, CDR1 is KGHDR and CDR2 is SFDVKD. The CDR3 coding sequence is TGTGCCACCAGTGGTGGACGGTCCTATGGCTACACCTTC. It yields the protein CATSGGRSYGYTF.

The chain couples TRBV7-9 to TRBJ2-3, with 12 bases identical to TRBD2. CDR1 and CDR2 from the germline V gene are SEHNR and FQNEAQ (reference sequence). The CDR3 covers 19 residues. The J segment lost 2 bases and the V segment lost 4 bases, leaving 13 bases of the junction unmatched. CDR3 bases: TGTGCCAGCAGCTACCTTGGACTAGCGGGAAGCACCTTCACAGATACGCAGTATTTT. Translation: CASSYLGLAGSTFTDTQYF.

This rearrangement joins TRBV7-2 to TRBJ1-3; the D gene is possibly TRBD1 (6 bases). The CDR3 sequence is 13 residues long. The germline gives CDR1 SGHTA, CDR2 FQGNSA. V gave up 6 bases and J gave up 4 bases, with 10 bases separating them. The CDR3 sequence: CASRLGGGNTIYF. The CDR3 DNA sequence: TGTGCCAGCAGGCTAGGGGGGGGAAACACCATATATTTT.

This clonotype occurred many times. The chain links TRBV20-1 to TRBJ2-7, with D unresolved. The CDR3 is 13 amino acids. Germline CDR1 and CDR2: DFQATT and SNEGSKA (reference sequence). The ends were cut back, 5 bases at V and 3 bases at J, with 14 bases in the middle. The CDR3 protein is CSASLTTNYEQYF. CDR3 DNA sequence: TGCAGTGCTTCACTTACTACCAACTACGAGCAGTACTTC.

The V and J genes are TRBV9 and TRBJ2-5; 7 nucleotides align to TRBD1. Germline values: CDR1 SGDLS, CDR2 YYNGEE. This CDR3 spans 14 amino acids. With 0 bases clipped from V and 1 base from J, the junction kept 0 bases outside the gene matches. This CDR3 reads CASSVDRGQETQYF. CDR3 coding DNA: TGTGCCAGCAGCGTAGACAGGGGCCAAGAGACCCAGTACTTC.

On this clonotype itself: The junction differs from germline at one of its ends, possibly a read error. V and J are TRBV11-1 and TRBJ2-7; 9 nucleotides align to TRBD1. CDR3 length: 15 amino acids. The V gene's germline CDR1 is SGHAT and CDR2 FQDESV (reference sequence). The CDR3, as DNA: TGCGCCAGCAGCCACACCGGGACAGGGCCCTACGAGCAGTACTTC. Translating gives CASSHTGTGPYEQYF.